A selection of T cell receptor beta chains follows, all from one sample in a study of T cell responses to AZD1222 COVID-19 vaccine. The table came from immunoSEQ multiplex PCR; TCRdb's copy has only in-frame clones and leaves some out. The profile shows around 170,000 clones, approximately 90% of them singletons. The sample in question was peripheral blood, obtained on day 0 of AZD1222 vaccination. These receptors were taken from an adult in good health. CDR3s leave out the opening cysteine and the closing phenylalanine or tryptophan. D genes are given only for firm matches.

TRBV11-3,17,TRBJ2-1,TRBD2,ASSTRWSGGTSGYNEQF
TRBV28,11,TRBJ2-7,.,ASSPSRYYEQY
TRBV10-3,12,TRBJ2-3,TRBD1,AIRGTAVRDTQY
TRBV3-1/TRBV3-2,12,TRBJ2-7,.,ASSRRDRSYEQY
TRBV12-3/TRBV12-4,9,TRBJ1-2,.,ATERGRGYT
TRBV2,13,TRBJ2-7,TRBD2,ASSEVEGRVYEQY
TRBV3-1/TRBV3-2,12,TRBJ1-1,.,ASSQMSLNTEAF
TRBV18,12,TRBJ2-7,TRBD1,ASSPRQGHYEQY
TRBV7-2,14,TRBJ2-2,TRBD1,ASSFQGTGYTGELF
TRBV27,16,TRBJ2-1,TRBD1,ASSLWDRGRGSVNEQF
TRBV28,15,TRBJ2-3,.,ASSLKTGLGNTDTQY
TRBV27,13,TRBJ1-2,TRBD1,ASSLGTGGTDGYT
TRBV7-2,16,TRBJ2-7,TRBD2,ASSLTRPTSGITYEQY
TRBV19,11,TRBJ2-7,.,ASSIVAGSEQY
TRBV19,17,TRBJ1-3,.,ASSESTGKRRTSGNTIY
TRBV12-3/TRBV12-4,11,TRBJ1-2,.,ASRRGRGYGYT
TRBV7-8,13,TRBJ1-2,.,ASSLQGVGAYGYT
TRBV19,10,TRBJ2-1,.,ASSIQGIEQF
TRBV7-9,11,TRBJ2-7,.,ASSTRTDYEQY
TRBV20-1,12,TRBJ2-1,TRBD2,SASSSGGYNEQF
TRBV6-5,14,TRBJ1-1,.,ASSYNRRARNTEAF
TRBV7-2,13,TRBJ1-1,.,ASSWDIGMNTEAF
TRBV3-1/TRBV3-2,11,TRBJ2-1,.,ASSLTSRVRQF
TRBV19,10,TRBJ1-1,.,ASSRAPLEAF
TRBV28,12,TRBJ2-6,TRBD1,ASKGQAGANVLT